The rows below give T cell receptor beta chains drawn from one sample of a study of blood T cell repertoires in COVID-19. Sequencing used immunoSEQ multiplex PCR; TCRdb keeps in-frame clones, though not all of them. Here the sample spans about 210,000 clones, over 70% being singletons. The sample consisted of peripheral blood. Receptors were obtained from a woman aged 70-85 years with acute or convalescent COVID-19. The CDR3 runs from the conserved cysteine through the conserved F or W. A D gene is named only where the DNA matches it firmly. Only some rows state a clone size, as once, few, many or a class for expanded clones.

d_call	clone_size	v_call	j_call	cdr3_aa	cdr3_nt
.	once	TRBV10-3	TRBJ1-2	CAIRDQTTAPYGYTF	TGTGCCATCAGAGATCAAACGACAGCCCCCTATGGCTACACCTTC
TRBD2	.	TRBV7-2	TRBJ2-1	CASHPAGGYYNEQFF	TGTGCCAGCCATCCAGCGGGGGGGTACTACAATGAGCAGTTCTTC
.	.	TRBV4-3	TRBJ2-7	CASSQEPGGTYEQYF	TGCGCCAGCAGCCAAGAACCCGGAGGCACCTACGAGCAGTACTTC
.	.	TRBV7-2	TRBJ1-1	CASSLDWSTEAFF	TGTGCCAGCAGCTTAGATTGGAGCACTGAAGCTTTCTTT
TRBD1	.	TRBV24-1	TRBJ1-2	CATSRTGENYGYTF	TGTGCCACCAGTCGAACAGGGGAAAACTATGGCTACACCTTC
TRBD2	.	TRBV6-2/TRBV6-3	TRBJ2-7	CASSYSRTSPQSSEQYF	TGTGCCAGCAGTTACTCGAGGACTAGCCCCCAGTCGAGCGAGCAGTACTTC
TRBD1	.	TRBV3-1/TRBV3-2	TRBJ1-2	CASSQRDRYYGYTF	TGTGCCAGCAGCCAACGGGACAGGTACTATGGCTACACCTTC
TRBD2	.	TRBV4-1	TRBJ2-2	CASSLKAGGTNTGELFF	TGCGCCAGCAGCCTTAAAGCGGGGGGGACGAACACCGGGGAGCTGTTTTTT
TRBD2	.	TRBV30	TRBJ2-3	CAWDRGGRPDTQYF	TGTGCCTGGGACCGCGGGGGGCGCCCGGATACGCAGTATTTT
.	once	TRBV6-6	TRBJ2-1	CASSYSGSEQFF	TGTGCCAGCAGTTACAGCGGTTCTGAGCAGTTCTTC
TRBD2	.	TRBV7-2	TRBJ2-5	CASSLSRGAQETQYF	TGTGCCAGCAGCTTATCGCGGGGGGCTCAAGAGACCCAGTACTTC
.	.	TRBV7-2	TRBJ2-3	CASSPDYLSTDTQYF	TGTGCCAGCAGCCCGGACTACCTCAGCACAGATACGCAGTATTTT